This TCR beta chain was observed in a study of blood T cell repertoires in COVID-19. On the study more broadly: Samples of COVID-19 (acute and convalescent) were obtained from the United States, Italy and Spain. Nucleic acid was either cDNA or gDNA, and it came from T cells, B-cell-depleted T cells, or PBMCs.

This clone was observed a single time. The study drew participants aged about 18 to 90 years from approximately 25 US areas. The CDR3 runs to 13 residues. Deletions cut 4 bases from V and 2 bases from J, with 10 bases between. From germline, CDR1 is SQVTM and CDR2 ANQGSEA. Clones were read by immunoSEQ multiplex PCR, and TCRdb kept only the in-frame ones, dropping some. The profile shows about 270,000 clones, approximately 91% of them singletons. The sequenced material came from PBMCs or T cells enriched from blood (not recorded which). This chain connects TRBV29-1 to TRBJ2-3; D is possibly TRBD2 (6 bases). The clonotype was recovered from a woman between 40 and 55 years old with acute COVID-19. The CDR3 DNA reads TGCAGCGTTGGGGGACTGCCCACAGATACGCAGTATTTT. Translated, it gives CSVGGLPTDTQYF.